The clone carrying this TCR beta chain was seen once. Germline V CDR1 and CDR2: SGHTA, FQGNSA. The CDR3 extends over 14 amino acids. Unmatched junction bases numbered 8, after V lost 5 bases and J lost 8 bases. The data were taken from a study of blood T cell repertoires in COVID-19. Overall study: Researchers got acute and convalescent COVID-19 samples from the United States, Italy and Spain. Nucleic acid was either cDNA or gDNA, and it came from T cells, B-cell-depleted T cells, or PBMCs.

TCRdb keeps only in-frame clones here, not all; method: immunoSEQ multiplex PCR. The sample has approximately 120,000 clones, around 70% seen once. Seattle enrolled patients during active infection and tracked them longitudinally. The J gene is TRBJ1-4, the V gene TRBV7-2, with 7 bases lining up with TRBD1. The receptor's source is a man aged 80 or over with COVID-19, enrolled during active disease. The specimen sequenced was peripheral blood. CDR3 protein: CASSQNPTGEKLFF. In DNA, the CDR3 is TGTGCCAGCAGCCAGAATCCGACAGGGGAAAAACTGTTTTTT.